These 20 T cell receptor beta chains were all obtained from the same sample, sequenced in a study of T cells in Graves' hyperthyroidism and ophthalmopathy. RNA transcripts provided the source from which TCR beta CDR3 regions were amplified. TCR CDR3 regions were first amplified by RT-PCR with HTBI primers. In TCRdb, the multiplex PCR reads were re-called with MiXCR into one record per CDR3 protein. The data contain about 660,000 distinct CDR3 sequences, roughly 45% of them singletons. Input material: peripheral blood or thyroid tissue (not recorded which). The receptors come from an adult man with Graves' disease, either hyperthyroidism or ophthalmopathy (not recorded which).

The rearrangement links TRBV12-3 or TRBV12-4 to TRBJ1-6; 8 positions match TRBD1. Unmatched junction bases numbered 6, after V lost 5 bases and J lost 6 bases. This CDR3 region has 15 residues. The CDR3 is CASSTGDRLNSPLHF. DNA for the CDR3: TGTGCCAGCAGTACAGGGGACAGGCTTAATTCACCCCTCCACTTT.

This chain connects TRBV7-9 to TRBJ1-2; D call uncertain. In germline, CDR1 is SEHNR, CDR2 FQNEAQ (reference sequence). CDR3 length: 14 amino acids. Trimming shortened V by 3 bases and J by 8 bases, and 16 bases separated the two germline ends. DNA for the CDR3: TGTGCCAGCAGCTTTCGGGGAGGATCGGAAGGCTACACCTTC. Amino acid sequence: CASSFRGGSEGYTF.

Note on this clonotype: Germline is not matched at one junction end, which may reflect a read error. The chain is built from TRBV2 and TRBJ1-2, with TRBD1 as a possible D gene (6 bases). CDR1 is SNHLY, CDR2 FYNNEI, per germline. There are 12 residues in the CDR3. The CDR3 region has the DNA TGTGCCACCAGTGATTCACAGGGTGGCTACACCTTC. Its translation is CATSDSQGGYTF.

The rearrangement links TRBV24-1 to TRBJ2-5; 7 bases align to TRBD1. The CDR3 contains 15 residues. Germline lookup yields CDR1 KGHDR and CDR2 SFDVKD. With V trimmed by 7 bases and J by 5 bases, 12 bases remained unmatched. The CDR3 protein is CATSWTDRVGETQYF. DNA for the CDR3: TGTGCCACCAGCTGGACAGACAGGGTGGGGGAGACCCAGTACTTC.

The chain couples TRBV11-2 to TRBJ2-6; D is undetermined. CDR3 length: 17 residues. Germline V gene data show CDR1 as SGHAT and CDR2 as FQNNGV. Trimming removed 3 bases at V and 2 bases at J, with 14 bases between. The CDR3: CASSFPGSPPGANVLTF. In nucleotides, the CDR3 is TGTGCCAGCAGCTTCCCCGGCAGCCCCCCTGGGGCCAACGTCCTGACTTTC.

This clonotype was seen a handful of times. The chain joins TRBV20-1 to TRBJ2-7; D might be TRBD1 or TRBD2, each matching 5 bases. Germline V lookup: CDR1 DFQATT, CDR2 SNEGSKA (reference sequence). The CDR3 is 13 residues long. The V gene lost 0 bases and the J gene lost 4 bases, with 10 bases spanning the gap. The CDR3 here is CSAREGTYYEQYF. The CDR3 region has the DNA TGCAGTGCTAGAGAAGGGACCTATTACGAGCAGTACTTC.

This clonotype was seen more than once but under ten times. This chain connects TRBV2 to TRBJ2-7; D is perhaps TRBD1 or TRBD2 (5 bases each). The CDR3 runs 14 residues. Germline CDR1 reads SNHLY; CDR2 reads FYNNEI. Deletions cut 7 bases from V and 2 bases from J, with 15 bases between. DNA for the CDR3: TGTGCCAGCAACCGGGACGGACCAACCTACGAGCAGTACTTC. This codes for CASNRDGPTYEQYF.

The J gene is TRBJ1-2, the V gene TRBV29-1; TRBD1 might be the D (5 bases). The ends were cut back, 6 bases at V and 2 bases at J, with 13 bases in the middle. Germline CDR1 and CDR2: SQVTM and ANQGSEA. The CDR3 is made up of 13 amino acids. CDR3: CSVPLTGNYGYTF. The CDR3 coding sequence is TGCAGCGTGCCCCTCACAGGCAACTATGGCTACACCTTC.

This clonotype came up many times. The CDR3 loop reads CASSADNLNYGYTF. CDR3 nucleotides: TGTGCCAGCAGCGCTGACAACCTGAACTATGGCTACACCTTC. This rearrangement joins TRBV2 to TRBJ1-2; D ambiguous. Deletions cut 6 bases from V and 2 bases from J, with 13 bases between. This CDR3 spans 14 amino acids. Germline CDR1 reads SNHLY; CDR2 reads FYNNEI.

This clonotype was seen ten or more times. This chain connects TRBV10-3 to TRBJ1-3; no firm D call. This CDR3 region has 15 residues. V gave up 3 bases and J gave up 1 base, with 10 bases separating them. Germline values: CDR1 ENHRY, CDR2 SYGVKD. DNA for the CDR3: TGTGCCATCAGTGACCCTGGGAGGTCTGGAAACACCATATATTTT. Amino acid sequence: CAISDPGRSGNTIYF.

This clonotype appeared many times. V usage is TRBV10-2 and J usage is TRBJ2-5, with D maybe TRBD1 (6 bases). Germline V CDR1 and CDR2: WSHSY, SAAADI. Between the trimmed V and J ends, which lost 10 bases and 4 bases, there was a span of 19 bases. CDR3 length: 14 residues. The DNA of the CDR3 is TGCGCCACCCGGGACACCCTTATCGGAGAGACCCAGTACTTC. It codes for CATRDTLIGETQYF.

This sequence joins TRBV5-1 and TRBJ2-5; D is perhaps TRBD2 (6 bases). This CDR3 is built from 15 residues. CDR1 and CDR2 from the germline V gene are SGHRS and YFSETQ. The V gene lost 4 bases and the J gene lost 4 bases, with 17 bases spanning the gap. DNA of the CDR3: TGCGCCAGCAGCCGGACGGGGCTGGGAGGAGAGACCCAGTACTTC. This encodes CASSRTGLGGETQYF.

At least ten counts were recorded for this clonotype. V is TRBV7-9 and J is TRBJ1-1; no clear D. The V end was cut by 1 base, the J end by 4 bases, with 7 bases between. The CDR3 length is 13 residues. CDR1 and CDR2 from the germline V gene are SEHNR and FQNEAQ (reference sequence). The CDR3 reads CASSLVRSTEAFF. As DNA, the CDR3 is TGTGCCAGCAGCTTAGTTCGTAGCACTGAAGCTTTCTTT.

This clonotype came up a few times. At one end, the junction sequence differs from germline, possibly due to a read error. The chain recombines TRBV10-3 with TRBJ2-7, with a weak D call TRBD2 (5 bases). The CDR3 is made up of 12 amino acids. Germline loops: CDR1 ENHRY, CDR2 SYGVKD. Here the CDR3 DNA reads TGTGCCAGCAGTGTACGGGACTACGAGCAGTACTTC. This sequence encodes CASSVRDYEQYF.

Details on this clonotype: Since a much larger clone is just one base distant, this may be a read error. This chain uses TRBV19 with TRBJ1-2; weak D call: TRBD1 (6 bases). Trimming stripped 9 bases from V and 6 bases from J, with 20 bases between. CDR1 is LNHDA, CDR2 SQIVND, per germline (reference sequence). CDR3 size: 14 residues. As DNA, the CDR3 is TGTGCCAGCTCTCCCGGGGGGCAACTCCATGGCTACACCTTC. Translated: CASSPGGQLHGYTF.

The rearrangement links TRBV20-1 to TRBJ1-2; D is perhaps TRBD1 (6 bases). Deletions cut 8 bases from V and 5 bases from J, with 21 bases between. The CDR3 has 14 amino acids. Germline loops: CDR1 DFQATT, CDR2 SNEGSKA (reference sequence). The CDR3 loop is CSPTPAGGAYGYTF. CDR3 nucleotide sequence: TGCAGTCCGACCCCCGCGGGGGGCGCATATGGCTACACCTTC.

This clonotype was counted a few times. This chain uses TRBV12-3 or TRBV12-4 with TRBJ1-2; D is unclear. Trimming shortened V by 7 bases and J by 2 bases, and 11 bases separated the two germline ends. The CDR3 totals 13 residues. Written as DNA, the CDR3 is TGTGCCAGCACAAAACGGGAGAACTATGGCTACACCTTC. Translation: CASTKRENYGYTF.

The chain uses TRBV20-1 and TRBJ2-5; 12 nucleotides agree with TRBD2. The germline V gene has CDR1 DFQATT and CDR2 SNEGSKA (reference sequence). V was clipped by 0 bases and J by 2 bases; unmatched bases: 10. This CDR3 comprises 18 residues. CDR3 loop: CSARDLASGRAGQETQYF. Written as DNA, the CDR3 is TGCAGTGCTAGAGATTTGGCTAGCGGGAGGGCGGGTCAAGAGACCCAGTACTTC.

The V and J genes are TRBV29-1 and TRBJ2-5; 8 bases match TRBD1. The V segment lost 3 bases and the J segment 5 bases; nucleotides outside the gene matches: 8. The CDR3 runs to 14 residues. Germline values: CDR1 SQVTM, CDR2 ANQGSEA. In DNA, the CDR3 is TGCAGCGTTGATCGACAGGGGAAAATGGAGACCCAGTACTTC. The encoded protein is CSVDRQGKMETQYF. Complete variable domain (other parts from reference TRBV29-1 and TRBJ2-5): SAVISQKPSRDICQRGTSLTIQCQVDSQVTMMFWYRQQPGQSLTLIATANQGSEATYESGFVIDKFPISRPNLTFSTLTVSNMSPEDSSIYLCSVDRQGKMETQYFGPGTRLLVL.

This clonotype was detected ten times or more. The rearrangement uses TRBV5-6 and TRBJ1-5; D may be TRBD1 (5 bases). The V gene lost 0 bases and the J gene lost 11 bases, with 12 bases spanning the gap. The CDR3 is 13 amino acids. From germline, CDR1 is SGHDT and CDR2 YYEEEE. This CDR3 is CASSLDGGTSQHF. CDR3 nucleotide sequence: TGTGCCAGCAGCTTGGATGGCGGGACGTCCCAGCATTTT.